This T cell receptor (beta chain) was recorded in a study of T cell changes during pregnancy in multiple sclerosis. This CDR3 has 15 amino acids. V was shortened by 5 bases and J by 3 bases, with 13 bases between the two germline ends. Germline V lookup: CDR1 SGHTA, CDR2 FQGNSA. The method was immunoSEQ multiplex PCR; TCRdb's version includes in-frame clones alone and lacks a portion of them. Altogether about 67,000 clones are present, roughly nine tenths being singletons, with the ten largest covering about 1.6%. The specimen comprised peripheral blood, sampled after pregnancy. This receptor was taken from a female donor with multiple sclerosis, enrolled in a pregnancy study. The chain combines TRBV7-2 with TRBJ2-2; a possible D gene is TRBD2 (5 bases). The CDR3 sequence: CASSRSGLYTGELFF. The CDR3 DNA sequence: TGTGCCAGCAGCCGTTCAGGACTTTACACCGGGGAGCTGTTTTTT.